One sample yielded the 17 T cell receptor beta chains listed below, sequenced in a study of cytomegalovirus exposure and HLA in healthy donors. Researchers ran the PCR with 60 Vbeta and 13 Jbeta primers. TCRdb's copy holds only in-frame clones and misses some; the assay was immunoSEQ multiplex PCR. The table shows about 90,000 clones, with roughly 71% occurring only once. The sample comprised PBMCs. The receptor source for this set is a woman in her late teens or twenties in good health and CMV-seropositive.

J is TRBJ2-7 and V is TRBV6-1; 7 bases align to TRBD1. This CDR3 is 14 amino acids long. From germline, CDR1 is MNHNS and CDR2 SASEGT. V lost 4 bases, J lost 0 bases, and 3 bases stayed unmatched. The CDR3 DNA reads as TGTGCCAGCAGTGCAGGGGGTGACTCCTACGAGCAGTACTTC. Protein: CASSAGGDSYEQYF.

The CDR3 coding sequence is TGTGCCAGCAGCTTAGATGGGTCGGGAGGCAACACCATATATTTT. It encodes CASSLDGSGGNTIYF. J is TRBJ1-3 and V is TRBV11-2; D is uncertain. V shed 0 bases and J shed 7 bases, with 13 bases lying between them. Germline V gene lookup returns CDR1 SGHAT and CDR2 FQNNGV. The CDR3 has 15 residues.

The chain uses TRBV5-1 and TRBJ2-7, with 12 bases matching TRBD2. The CDR3 runs to 15 residues. The V segment lost 4 bases and the J segment 0 bases; nucleotides outside the gene matches: 2. From germline, CDR1 is SGHRS and CDR2 YFSETQ. CDR3 sequence: CASSQGLAGSYEQYF. The CDR3 DNA sequence: TGCGCCAGCAGCCAGGGACTAGCGGGCTCCTACGAGCAGTACTTC.

The gene calls are TRBV9 and TRBJ2-1; TRBD2 matches 15 bases. CDR3 length: 16 residues. V was pared by 3 bases and J by 9 bases, with 7 bases of the junction left unmatched. Germline V gene sequence: CDR1 SGDLS, CDR2 YYNGEE. The CDR3 DNA follows: TGTGCCAGCAGCGCGGGACTAGCGGGGGGCTGGGGTGAGCAGTTCTTC. This sequence encodes CASSAGLAGGWGEQFF.

On this clone itself: The junction differs from germline at one of its ends, possibly a read error. The gene calls are TRBV6-5 and TRBJ2-3; 10 bases align to TRBD2. From germline, CDR1 is MNHEY and CDR2 SVGAGI. The CDR3 spans 16 residues. This CDR3 reads CAGSYLSGGATDTQYF. CDR3 nucleotide sequence: TGTGCCGGCAGTTATTTGAGCGGGGGGGCCACAGATACGCAGTATTTT.

This clone was detected only once. This sequence joins TRBV15 and TRBJ1-4; 9 bases map to TRBD1. The germline V gene encodes CDR1 LNHNV and CDR2 YYDKDF (reference sequence). This CDR3 contains 15 residues. V gave up 1 base and J gave up 4 bases; unmatched junction bases: 1. CDR3 amino acids: CATSRVDRGNEKLFF. CDR3 in DNA: TGTGCCACCAGCAGAGTGGACAGGGGTAATGAAAAACTGTTTTTT. Filled out from reference TRBV15 and TRBJ1-4, the complete variable domain reads DAMVIQNPRYQVTQFGKPVTLSCSQTLNHNVMYWYQQKSSQAPKLLFHYYDKDFNNEADTPDNFQSRRPNTSFCFLDIRSPGLGDTAMYLCATSRVDRGNEKLFFGSGTQLSVL.

The CDR3: CASSTGQANNEQFF. The CDR3 nucleotides are TGTGCCAGCAGCACAGGGCAAGCCAACAATGAGCAGTTCTTC. The chain recombines TRBV6-4 with TRBJ2-1, with a tentative D call TRBD1 (6 bases). The V end was cut by 6 bases, the J end by 5 bases, with 14 bases between. Germline lookup yields CDR1 MRHNA and CDR2 SNTAGT. The CDR3 has 14 residues.

J is TRBJ2-7 and V is TRBV10-3; no definite D call. Germline CDR1 and CDR2: ENHRY and SYGVKD. This CDR3 comprises 11 residues. V gave up 5 bases and J gave up 7 bases, with 9 bases separating them. CDR3 sequence reads: CAISPGREQYF. CDR3 DNA: TGTGCCATCAGTCCGGGTAGGGAGCAGTACTTC.

V is TRBV7-9 and J is TRBJ2-5, with TRBD2 as a possible D gene (6 bases). V gave up 4 bases and J gave up 5 bases, with 14 bases separating them. The CDR3 sequence is 14 residues long. Germline V gene lookup returns CDR1 SEHNR and CDR2 FQNEAQ (reference sequence). CDR3 protein: CASSSPGRGETQYF. DNA of the CDR3: TGTGCCAGCAGCTCGCCGGGACGGGGGGAGACCCAGTACTTC.

This clone occurred a few times. This chain uses TRBV14 with TRBJ1-2; 9 positions agree with TRBD1. Germline lookup yields CDR1 SGHDN and CDR2 FVKESK. V was clipped by 2 bases and J by 5 bases; unmatched bases: 6. The CDR3 length is 15 residues. CDR3 in amino acids: CASSQPGTGMYGYTF. CDR3 sequence (DNA): TGTGCCAGCAGCCAACCCGGGACAGGGATGTATGGCTACACCTTC. Full variable domain (rest looked up from reference TRBV14 and TRBJ1-2): EAGVTQFPSHSVIEKGQTVTLRCDPISGHDNLYWYRRVMGKEIKFLLHFVKESKQDESGMPNNRFLAERTGGTYSTLKVQPAELEDSGVYFCASSQPGTGMYGYTFGSGTRLTVV.

The rearrangement links TRBV19 to TRBJ1-4; D not certain. Per germline, CDR1 LNHDA and CDR2 SQIVND (reference sequence). The CDR3 length is 14 residues. The V gene lost 4 bases and the J gene lost 2 bases, with 8 bases spanning the gap. The DNA for the CDR3 is TGTGCCAGTAGTAATCCGGGTACTAATGAAAAACTGTTTTTT. This gives the protein CASSNPGTNEKLFF.

V is TRBV10-3 and J is TRBJ1-2, with D perhaps TRBD1 (5 bases). Germline values: CDR1 ENHRY, CDR2 SYGVKD. CDR3 length: 16 residues. V lost 4 bases and J 5 bases, leaving 20 bases between the germline ends. CDR3 in DNA: TGTGCCATCAGTGCCTCCTCCGAAGCTCGGGGGTATGGCTACACCTTC. It specifies CAISASSEARGYGYTF.

This chain links TRBV5-6 with TRBJ1-1; a possible D gene is TRBD1 (6 bases). CDR3 length: 14 residues. The germline V gene encodes CDR1 SGHDT and CDR2 YYEEEE. Trimming removed 4 bases from V and 0 bases from J, with 10 bases in between. CDR3 loop: CASSPGALNTEAFF. DNA for the CDR3: TGTGCCAGCAGCCCAGGGGCTTTGAACACTGAAGCTTTCTTT.

The rearrangement uses TRBV6-5 and TRBJ1-4, with D tentatively TRBD1 (6 bases). CDR3 size: 15 residues. Between the trimmed V and J ends, which lost 0 bases and 8 bases, there was a span of 13 bases. CDR1 is MNHEY and CDR2 is SVGAGI in the germline V gene. This CDR3 is CASSYSGHKGEKLFF. The DNA of the CDR3 is TGTGCCAGCAGTTACTCGGGACATAAGGGAGAAAAACTGTTTTTT.

This chain joins TRBV28 and TRBJ1-2; 7 nucleotides line up with TRBD1. V lost 3 bases and J lost 4; bases outside the gene matches: 11. The CDR3 runs to 16 residues. From germline, CDR1 is MDHEN and CDR2 SYDVKM. CDR3 sequence (DNA): TGTGCCAGCAGTTTGAGGAGACAGGGATTCCCCTATGGCTACACCTTC. It is translated as CASSLRRQGFPYGYTF.

The chain employs TRBV5-5 and TRBJ1-3; D gene unclear. There are 14 residues in the CDR3. Germline CDR1 SGHKS, CDR2 YYEKEE (reference sequence). V lost 1 base and J lost 3, with 8 bases in between. The CDR3 DNA reads TGTGCCAGCAGCTTGACGGGGAATGGAAACACCATATATTTT. The encoded protein is CASSLTGNGNTIYF.

The rearrangement links TRBV25-1 to TRBJ2-7; TRBD1 aligns across 7 bases. Germline V gives CDR1 MGHDK, CDR2 SYGVNS. J was trimmed by 8 bases and V by 5 bases; bases with no gene match: 12. The CDR3 runs 14 residues. The CDR3 loop is CASSTSGTELKQYF. CDR3 DNA: TGTGCCAGCAGTACTTCCGGGACAGAACTAAAGCAGTACTTC.